This passage covers 9 T cell receptor beta chains from one sample sequenced in a study of identical twins' blood T cells. TCRdb reprocessed the 5' RACE reads with MiXCR, giving one entry per CDR3 protein. The data hold about 370,000 distinct CDR3 sequences, with roughly 28% observed a single time. The sequencing input was PBMCs. The receptors were sampled from a woman aged 18 to 55 in good health.

The chain recombines TRBV29-1 with TRBJ1-4; D is unresolved. Germline V gives CDR1 SQVTM, CDR2 ANQGSEA. V was pared by 0 bases and J by 4 bases, with 6 bases between. The CDR3 covers 13 residues. For the CDR3, the DNA is TGCAGCGTTGAAGATCGACTTAATGAAAAACTGTTTTTT. It yields the protein CSVEDRLNEKLFF.

The chain employs TRBV7-2 and TRBJ2-2; D is unresolved. The CDR3 runs to 13 residues. The V gene lost 2 bases and the J gene lost 6 bases, with 7 bases spanning the gap. CDR1 is SGHTA and CDR2 is FQGNSA in the germline V gene. The CDR3 loop is CASSLTYPGELFF. Written as DNA, the CDR3 is TGTGCCAGCAGCTTAACCTACCCCGGGGAGCTGTTTTTT.

There are a few counts of this clonotype. The rearrangement joins TRBV20-1 to TRBJ2-3; 7 positions agree with TRBD1. Germline CDR1 reads DFQATT; CDR2 reads SNEGSKA (reference sequence). The trim removed 5 bases at V and 4 bases at J, leaving 6 bases unmatched. CDR3 length: 13 residues. The DNA for the CDR3 is TGCAGTGCTGTAGACAGGGTTGCAGATACGCAGTATTTT. Its translation is CSAVDRVADTQYF.

This clonotype was observed many times. The V call is TRBV27, the J call TRBJ1-5; D is perhaps TRBD1 (5 bases). CDR3 length equals 14 residues. V lost 2 bases to trimming and J lost 9 bases, with 14 bases between them. Germline V gives CDR1 MNHEY, CDR2 SMNVEV (reference sequence). The CDR3 protein is CASSLTGLGRPQHF. CDR3 sequence (DNA): TGTGCCAGCAGTTTAACAGGTTTGGGTCGGCCCCAGCATTTT.

This clonotype was observed many times. V and J are TRBV5-1 and TRBJ1-5; tentatively, D is TRBD1 (5 bases). CDR3 length: 16 residues. Germline V gene sequence: CDR1 SGHRS, CDR2 YFSETQ. Trimming removed 0 bases from V and 3 bases from J, with 13 bases in between. CDR3 residues: CASSLGTSNHNQPQHF. CDR3 DNA: TGCGCCAGCAGCTTGGGGACATCTAATCACAATCAGCCCCAGCATTTT.

The V gene is TRBV3-1, the J gene TRBJ2-1; D is possibly TRBD1 or TRBD2 (6 bases each). Between the trimmed V and J ends, which lost 4 bases and 4 bases, there was a span of 14 bases. CDR3 length: 15 residues. Germline lookup yields CDR1 LGHDT and CDR2 YNNKEL (reference sequence). CDR3 in amino acids: CASSPLVGGYNEQFF. CDR3 DNA: TGTGCCAGCAGCCCTTTAGTAGGGGGGTACAATGAGCAGTTCTTC.

The V call is TRBV19, the J call TRBJ1-1; D is uncertain. CDR3 length: 14 residues. Trimming stripped 8 bases from V and 6 bases from J, with 19 bases between. The germline V gene has CDR1 LNHDA and CDR2 SQIVND (reference sequence). The CDR3 DNA reads as TGTGCCAGTTTTAGTAATCGGAGGGTCGCTGAAGCTTTCTTT. Protein sequence: CASFSNRRVAEAFF. The entire variable domain, with the rest obtained from reference TRBV19 and TRBJ1-1, is as follows: DGGITQSPKYLFRKEGQNVTLSCEQNLNHDAMYWYRQDPGQGLRLIYYSQIVNDFQKGDIAEGYSVSREKKESFPLTVTSAQKNPTAFYLCASFSNRRVAEAFFGQGTRLTVV.

Ten or more counts support this clonotype. The chain carries TRBV6-5 and TRBJ1-1, with D unresolved. The CDR3 totals 15 residues. The germline V gene has CDR1 MNHEY and CDR2 SVGAGI. Trimming cost V 2 bases and J 5 bases, with 15 bases left between them. This CDR3 reads CASSYGRFGGTEAFF. The CDR3 DNA is TGTGCCAGCAGTTACGGGAGATTCGGAGGGACTGAAGCTTTCTTT.

As to this clonotype: Possible read error: a much larger clone is one base away. The genes are TRBV2 and TRBJ1-1; D unresolved. CDR1 and CDR2 (germline): SNHLY, FYNNEI. The CDR3 runs 15 residues. CDR3 amino acids: CAGSEGRVRNTEAFF. As DNA, the CDR3 is TGTGCCGGCAGTGAGGGAAGAGTCCGGAACACTGAAGCTTTCTTT.